Below, 10 T cell receptor beta chains from the same sample are listed, as sequenced in a study of blood T cells in healthy people across ages (dated by TCRdb to about 2015). Library preparation was by 5' RACE. Instrument on record: Illumina HiSeq 2500. A second about 7 to 12 cycle PCR used a sample-barcoded 5' primer and a J-beta primer mix. TCRdb reanalyzed the raw reads on its own, using fastp at Q25 for trimming and MiXCR for clone calling, and kept in-frame beta chains. Under each unique CDR3 protein, matching rows form one entry showing the most common genes and DNA. The sample table contains 1.5 million to 2 million distinct CDR3 sequences; only one count was recorded for 25% to 30% of them. Of the sample, more than 6% falls within the top ten clones. Specimen: blood. The receptors come from a woman between 25 and 40 years old in good health.

This clonotype was seen only a few times. The rearrangement uses TRBV29-1 and TRBJ2-3; D remains unclear. Trimming pared 3 bases from V and 2 bases from J, leaving 6 bases between. The CDR3 has 12 amino acids. Per the germline V gene, CDR1 is SQVTM and CDR2 is ANQGSEA. The CDR3 loop is CSVDGDTDTQYF. The DNA for the CDR3 is TGCAGCGTTGATGGGGACACAGATACGCAGTATTTT.

This clonotype turned up a few times. The V and J genes are TRBV7-9 and TRBJ2-7; TRBD2 agrees at 7 bases. Losses at the gene ends were 7 bases for V and 3 bases for J; bases not matched to a gene: 18. Germline assignment: CDR1 SEHNR and CDR2 FQNEAQ (reference sequence). This CDR3 contains 17 residues. CDR3 in amino acids: CASISALGTISLYEQYF. The DNA for the CDR3 is TGTGCCAGCATCTCCGCCCTGGGGACTATAAGCCTCTACGAGCAGTACTTC.

On this clonotype itself: With a much larger clone just one base away, this may be a read error. The chain couples TRBV29-1 to TRBJ2-3; D gene uncertain. CDR1 SQVTM and CDR2 ANQGSEA come from the germline V gene. The CDR3 sequence is 15 residues long. Deletions cut 3 bases from V and 5 bases from J, with 18 bases between. The CDR3 sequence: CSVDYPHTQRDTQYF. In nucleotides, the CDR3 is TGCAGCGTTGACTACCCTCATACACAGCGAGATACGCAGTATTTT.

This clonotype has only a few counts. V is TRBV18 and J is TRBJ2-7; D might be TRBD1 (6 bases). CDR3 length equals 13 residues. The germline V and J ends were trimmed by 6 bases and 7 bases, with 16 bases remaining between them. CDR1 is KGHSH, CDR2 LQKENI, per germline. The CDR3 bases are TGTGCCAGCTCCCTACAGGGTTCGGGGGAGCAGTACTTC. It yields the protein CASSLQGSGEQYF.

The chain carries TRBV7-9 and TRBJ1-2; the match to TRBD1 covers 8 bases. V dropped 4 bases and J dropped 8; count of bases not matched to a gene: 9. The CDR3 loop spans 14 amino acids. Germline CDR1 is SEHNR and CDR2 is FQNEAQ (reference sequence). The CDR3 spells CASSSAGTGVGYTF. For the CDR3, the DNA is TGTGCCAGCAGCTCCGCCGGGACAGGTGTAGGCTACACCTTC.

The genes are TRBV5-1 and TRBJ2-5, with 10 positions matching TRBD2. The CDR3 sequence is 12 residues long. The trim removed 7 bases at V and 4 bases at J, leaving 1 base unmatched. Germline lookup yields CDR1 SGHRS and CDR2 YFSETQ. The CDR3 nucleotides read TGCGCCAGCGGACTAGCGGCAGAGACCCAGTACTTC. It specifies CASGLAAETQYF.

This clonotype came up a few times. Sequence at one end of the junction differs from germline and may be a read error. The chain employs TRBV24-1 and TRBJ2-1; TRBD1 agrees at 9 bases. The CDR3 loop spans 15 amino acids. Looked up from germline, CDR1 is KGHDR and CDR2 is SFDVKD. The CDR3 bases are TGTGCCCCCAGTGATAGGGACAGGGCCTACAATGAGCAGTTCTTC. Translation: CAPSDRDRAYNEQFF.

The table lists this clonotype with a count of one. At one boundary the junction diverges from the germline segment, which might be a read error. The chain carries TRBV12-3 or TRBV12-4 and TRBJ2-5; possible D gene TRBD2, 5 bases. CDR3 length: 14 residues. The CDR3 protein is CASSLRVRGEIQYF. The CDR3 region has the DNA TGTGCCAGCAGTTTGAGGGTGCGAGGAGAGATCCAGTACTTT.

This clonotype was seen ten or more times. This chain joins TRBV28 and TRBJ2-7; no reliable D call. The length of the CDR3 is 12 residues. CDR1 is MDHEN, CDR2 SYDVKM, per germline. Between the trimmed V and J ends, which lost 5 bases and 9 bases, there was a span of 14 bases. The CDR3 spells CASSTYEAMQYF. In DNA, the CDR3 is TGTGCCAGCAGTACCTACGAGGCGATGCAGTACTTC.

V gene TRBV11-2 combines with J gene TRBJ1-2; maybe TRBD1 (5 bases). Germline V lookup: CDR1 SGHAT, CDR2 FQNNGV. Trimming shortened V by 5 bases and J by 4 bases, and 23 bases separated the two germline ends. The CDR3 is 17 amino acids. CDR3 DNA: TGTGCCAGCAGCCCTGGCGGGTCAGGGTGGAAGTTCTATGGCTACACCTTC. Encoded protein: CASSPGGSGWKFYGYTF.